These 17 T cell receptor beta chains were sequenced from one sample in a study of T-cell reconstitution after alpha-beta-depleted transplantation in children. As it was prepared, the TCRbeta library received unique molecular identifiers. TCRdb reprocessed the PCR reads with MiXCR, giving one entry per CDR3 protein. The data show more than 300,000 distinct CDR3 sequences, about a sixth seen once. The source was PBMCs, mostly from graft donor cells, collected 360 days after TCRalphabeta/CD19-depleted stem cell transplant. These receptors were taken from a male patient between 2 and 9 years old who had a stem cell transplant for acute lymphoblastic leukemia, so the T cells may come from the graft donor.

This sequence joins TRBV29-1 and TRBJ2-3, with 8 nucleotides matching TRBD2. CDR3 size: 13 residues. With V trimmed by 7 bases and J by 2 bases, 5 bases remained unmatched. In germline, CDR1 is SQVTM, CDR2 ANQGSEA. The CDR3 nucleotides read TGCAGCGCCCAGCGGGAGAACACAGATACGCAGTATTTT. Protein sequence: CSAQRENTDTQYF.

The chain joins TRBV19 to TRBJ2-5, with 15 bases that match TRBD2. Germline assignment: CDR1 LNHDA and CDR2 SQIVND (reference sequence). V dropped 3 bases and J dropped 4; count of bases not matched to a gene: 6. The CDR3 loop spans 17 amino acids. CDR3 nucleotide sequence: TGTGCCAGTAGTATGCCCGGACTAGCGGGAGGGCGAGAGACCCAGTACTTC. Translating gives CASSMPGLAGGRETQYF. The entire variable domain, with the rest obtained from reference TRBV19 and TRBJ2-5, is as follows: DGGITQSPKYLFRKEGQNVTLSCEQNLNHDAMYWYRQDPGQGLRLIYYSQIVNDFQKGDIAEGYSVSREKKESFPLTVTSAQKNPTAFYLCASSMPGLAGGRETQYFGPGTRLLVL.

This clonotype was seen at least ten times. This chain links TRBV15 with TRBJ2-1, with TRBD1 as a possible D gene (6 bases). Germline V CDR1 and CDR2: LNHNV, YYDKDF (reference sequence). The CDR3 has 16 amino acids. Trimming left V 4 bases short and J 4 bases short, with 17 bases between. Here the CDR3 DNA reads TGTGCCACCAGCAAGGGAGCAGGGGCTCGGTACAATGAGCAGTTCTTC. This translates into CATSKGAGARYNEQFF.

The chain carries TRBV28 and TRBJ2-7; D may be TRBD2 (6 bases). The CDR3 contains 15 residues. CDR1 and CDR2 (germline): MDHEN, SYDVKM. Trimming cost V 2 bases and J 0 bases, with 11 bases left between them. Here the CDR3 reads CASSLRGLLSYEQYF. The DNA of the CDR3 is TGTGCCAGCAGTTTAAGGGGACTTCTCTCCTACGAGCAGTACTTC.

This chain uses TRBV7-9 with TRBJ2-7, with unresolved D. The CDR3 extends over 12 amino acids. V gave up 5 bases and J gave up 6 bases, with 11 bases separating them. Germline values: CDR1 SEHNR, CDR2 FQNEAQ (reference sequence). The CDR3 DNA reads as TGTGCCAGCAGCACAGAGGTGGGCGAGCAGTACTTC. This codes for CASSTEVGEQYF.

This clonotype was seen only a few times. The J gene is TRBJ2-3, the V gene TRBV7-9; 9 positions agree with TRBD1. This CDR3 has 16 amino acids. Trimming cost V 7 bases and J 5 bases; bases outside gene matches: 13. Germline loops: CDR1 SEHNR, CDR2 FQNEAQ (reference sequence). CDR3 loop: CASNLPSGQGIDTQYF. In DNA, the CDR3 is TGTGCCAGCAACCTACCGTCAGGACAGGGGATAGATACGCAGTATTTT.

This clonotype was observed many times. The chain couples TRBV5-1 to TRBJ1-1; 11 bases are a match to TRBD1. CDR1 is SGHRS and CDR2 is YFSETQ in the germline V gene. V trimming: 3 bases; J trimming: 0 bases; junction bases outside the gene matches: 4. CDR3 length: 16 amino acids. The CDR3 reads CASSSTGQGVNTEAFF. The CDR3 nucleotides are TGCGCCAGCAGCTCAACGGGACAGGGGGTGAACACTGAAGCTTTCTTT. The full variable domain, rest sourced from reference TRBV5-1 and TRBJ1-1, is KAGVTQTPRYLIKTRGQQVTLSCSPISGHRSVSWYQQTPGQGLQFLFEYFSETQRNKGNFPGRFSGRQFSNSRSEMNVSTLELGDSALYLCASSSTGQGVNTEAFFGQGTRLTVV.

This clonotype turned up a few times. This CDR3 reads CASSYASGEYYNEQFF. In nucleotides, the CDR3 is TGCGCCAGCAGCTACGCTAGCGGCGAATACTACAATGAGCAGTTCTTC. V and J are TRBV5-1 and TRBJ2-1; 7 positions agree with TRBD2. The CDR3 has 16 residues. Per the germline V gene, CDR1 is SGHRS and CDR2 is YFSETQ. V gave up 3 bases and J gave up 3 bases; unmatched junction bases: 9.

In this sample, this clonotype turned up a few times. This could be a read error, since a much larger clone is one nucleotide away. The chain employs TRBV7-3 and TRBJ2-3, with D hard to call. The germline gives CDR1 SGHTA, CDR2 FQGTGA. V was shortened by 2 bases and J by 0 bases, with 6 bases between the two germline ends. The CDR3 length is 14 residues. CDR3 in amino acids: CASSLWPSTDTQYF. DNA of the CDR3: TGTGCCAGCAGCTTATGGCCTAGCACAGATACGCAGTATTTT.

This clonotype has a handful of counts. The CDR3 region is CASSATPAGELFF. DNA for the CDR3: TGTGCCAGCAGTGCCACACCGGCCGGGGAGCTGTTTTTT. V usage is TRBV6-4 and J usage is TRBJ2-2; the D is unclear. The germline gives CDR1 MRHNA, CDR2 SNTAGT. The CDR3 covers 13 residues. V lost 4 bases to trimming and J lost 6 bases, with 9 bases between them.

This clonotype was observed many times. V is TRBV10-3 and J is TRBJ2-5; no clear D gene. The CDR3 sequence is 14 residues long. CDR1 is ENHRY, CDR2 SYGVKD, per germline. Trimming cost V 0 bases and J 4 bases, with 9 bases left between them. The CDR3, as DNA: TGTGCCATCAGTGAGTCGGAACTTAGAGAGACCCAGTACTTC. Translating gives CAISESELRETQYF.

The sample holds a few counts of this clonotype. The chain uses TRBV5-1 and TRBJ1-1; no clear D. The CDR3 spans 12 residues. The V and J ends lost 5 bases and 1 base respectively, with 6 bases between them. Germline CDR1 is SGHRS and CDR2 is YFSETQ. The CDR3 DNA reads as TGCGCCAGCAGGTGGGGGAACACTGAAGCTTTCTTT. Translation gives CASRWGNTEAFF.

This clonotype was seen a handful of times. The chain joins TRBV5-4 to TRBJ2-3, with 10 bases matching TRBD1. J gave up 3 bases and V 5 bases, and 15 bases lay outside the gene matches. CDR3 length equals 18 residues. In germline, CDR1 is SGHNT, CDR2 YYREEE (reference sequence). The CDR3: CASRSGQGKAGPTDTQYF. Here the CDR3 DNA reads TGTGCCAGCAGGTCGGGACAGGGGAAAGCGGGCCCTACAGATACGCAGTATTTT.

The V call is TRBV7-9, the J call TRBJ2-1, with 7 bases identical to TRBD2. J gave up 7 bases and V 0 bases, and 3 bases lay outside the gene matches. Per germline, CDR1 SEHNR and CDR2 FQNEAQ (reference sequence). The length of the CDR3 is 14 residues. This chain's CDR3 is CASSLALAANEQFF. DNA for the CDR3: TGTGCCAGCAGCTTAGCTCTAGCGGCGAATGAGCAGTTCTTC.

The CDR3 loop is CASSVAAYNEQFF. The CDR3 DNA is TGTGCCAGCAGCGTAGCTGCGTACAATGAGCAGTTCTTC. This chain connects TRBV9 to TRBJ2-1; D is unclear. The CDR3 sequence is 13 residues long. Germline V lookup: CDR1 SGDLS, CDR2 YYNGEE. The ends were cut back, 0 bases at V and 4 bases at J, with 5 bases in the middle.

The chain combines TRBV24-1 with TRBJ2-1, with a weak D call TRBD2 (6 bases). The CDR3 length is 13 residues. Germline-derived CDR1 and CDR2 are KGHDR and SFDVKD. Trimming removed 12 bases from V and 1 base from J, with 12 bases in between. This CDR3 is CAAGGPSYNEQFF. Written as DNA, the CDR3 is TGTGCCGCCGGAGGGCCATCCTACAATGAGCAGTTCTTC.

This clonotype was counted between two and nine times. This chain joins TRBV9 and TRBJ1-1; 9 bases map to TRBD1. CDR1 is SGDLS, CDR2 YYNGEE, per germline. V shed 0 bases and J 6 bases; nucleotides not matched to a gene: 6. CDR3 length: 15 residues. DNA for the CDR3: TGTGCCAGCAGCGTAGGAGATACAGGGGGCCCTGAAGCTTTCTTT. Protein product: CASSVGDTGGPEAFF.